This T cell receptor beta chain stems from a study of response to subunit inactivated influenza vaccine. General study results and limits: Authors suggested few new T cells are recruited by each seasonal influenza vaccination.

Germline CDR1 is MDHEN and CDR2 is SYDVKM. The V gene end was trimmed by 4 bases and the J gene end by 8 bases; junction bases not matched to a gene: 9. The CDR3 has 16 residues. TCRdb itself ran the RT-PCR reads through MiXCR, one entry per CDR3 protein. The table records a few hundred thousand distinct CDR3 sequences, roughly 15% of them present only once. Concerning this clonotype: The antigen remains undetermined.

The chain couples TRBV28 to TRBJ2-3, with 13 bases aligning to TRBD2. The source material was PBMCs from blood, sampled about 13 days after vaccination. This receptor was taken from a man aged 50-59 years who received an inactivated influenza vaccine. In nucleotides, the CDR3 is TGTGCCAGCAGTTCACAACTAGCGGGAGGGCTGGGTACGCAGTATTTT. Translated, it gives CASSSQLAGGLGTQYF.